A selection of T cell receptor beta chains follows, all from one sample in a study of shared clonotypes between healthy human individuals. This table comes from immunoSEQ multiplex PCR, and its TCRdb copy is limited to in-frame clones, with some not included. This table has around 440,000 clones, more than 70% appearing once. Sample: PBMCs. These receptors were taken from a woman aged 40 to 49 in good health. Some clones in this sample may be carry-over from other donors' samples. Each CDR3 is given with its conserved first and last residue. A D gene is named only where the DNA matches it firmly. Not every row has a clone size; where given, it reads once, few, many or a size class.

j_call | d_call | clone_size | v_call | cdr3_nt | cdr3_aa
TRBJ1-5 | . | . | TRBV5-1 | TGCGCCAGCAGCGGGGACGGCAATCAGCCCCAGCATTTT | CASSGDGNQPQHF
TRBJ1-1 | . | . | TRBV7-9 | TGTGCCAGCAGCTTAGCAGGTAGAAAAGGTATGGGTAACACTGAAGCTTTCTTT | CASSLAGRKGMGNTEAFF
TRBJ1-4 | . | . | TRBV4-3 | TGCGCCAGCAGCCAAGACAGTGGGGAAAAACTGTTTTTT | CASSQDSGEKLFF
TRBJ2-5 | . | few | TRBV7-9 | TGTGCCAGCAGCTTAAGTCGTGGAGAGACCCAGTACTTC | CASSLSRGETQYF
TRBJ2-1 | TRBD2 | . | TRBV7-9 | TGTGCCAGCAGCGACCCCGGGACTAGCGGAGACAATGAGCAGTTCTTC | CASSDPGTSGDNEQFF
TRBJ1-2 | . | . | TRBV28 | TGTGCCAGCACCACGGGACGGGTTACGGAGAAGGGCTACACCTTC | CASTTGRVTEKGYTF
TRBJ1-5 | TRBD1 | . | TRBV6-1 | TGTGCCAGCAGTGAAGCGACGAGATGGACAGGGGATCAGCCCCAGCATTTT | CASSEATRWTGDQPQHF
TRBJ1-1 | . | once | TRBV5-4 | TGTGCCAGCAGCTTGGGTTACACTGAAGCTTTCTTT | CASSLGYTEAFF
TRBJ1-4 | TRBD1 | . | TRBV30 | TGTGCCGGGAACAGGGGAACTAATGAAAAACTGTTTTTT | CAGNRGTNEKLFF
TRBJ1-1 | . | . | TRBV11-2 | TGTGCCAGCAGCCGCAGTCTAGGTCGGAACACTGAAGCTTTCTTT | CASSRSLGRNTEAFF
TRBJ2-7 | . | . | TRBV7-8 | TGTGCCAGCAGCTTAAATTCCGGAGCAGACGAGCAGTACTTC | CASSLNSGADEQYF
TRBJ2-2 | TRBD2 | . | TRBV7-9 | TGTGCCAGCAGCAAGACTAGCGGGAGGGCTTACACCGGGGAGCTGTTTTTT | CASSKTSGRAYTGELFF
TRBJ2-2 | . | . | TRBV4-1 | TGCGCCAGCAGCCAAGGGCTCCCGAGGGTAAACACCGGGGAGCTGTTTTTT | CASSQGLPRVNTGELFF
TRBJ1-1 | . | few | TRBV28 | TGTGCCAGCAGTCCCCTCCCGGCGCGGGGAAGCACTGAAGCTTTCTTT | CASSPLPARGSTEAFF
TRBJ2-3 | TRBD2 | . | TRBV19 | TGTGCCAGTTCGCGTATAGCGGGAGTTGAGACAGATACGCAGTATTTT | CASSRIAGVETDTQYF
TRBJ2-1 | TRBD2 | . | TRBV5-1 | TGCGCCAGCAGCCCCGGACTAGCGGGAGGGAAAAATGAGCAGTTCTTC | CASSPGLAGGKNEQFF
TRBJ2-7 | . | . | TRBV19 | TGTGCCAGTAGTATTCGACTAGGGCCTACCTACGAGCAGTACTTC | CASSIRLGPTYEQYF
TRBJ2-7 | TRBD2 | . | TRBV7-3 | TGTGCCAGCAAGGGTTCTACTAGCGGGCAACCCTACGAGCAGTACTTC | CASKGSTSGQPYEQYF
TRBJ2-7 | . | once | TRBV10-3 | TGTGCCATCGCATTGGGGATCGAGCAGTACTTC | CAIALGIEQYF
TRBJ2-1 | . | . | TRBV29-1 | TGCAGCGTTGTGAAACTGAGCTCCTACAATGAGCAGTTCTTC | CSVVKLSSYNEQFF
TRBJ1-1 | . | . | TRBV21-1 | TGTGCCAGCAGCTCAGGGGGGGTCCGACTTTCGGGACCTGAAGCTTTCTTT | CASSSGGVRLSGPEAFF
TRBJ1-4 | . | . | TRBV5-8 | TGTGCCAGCACGCCCTGGCGGACAACCGCCCGAACTACTAATGAAAAACTGTTTTTT | CASTPWRTTARTTNEKLFF
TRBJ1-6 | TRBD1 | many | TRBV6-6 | TGTGCCAGCAAGGCAGGGGGGTCGTATTCACCCCTCCACTTT | CASKAGGSYSPLHF
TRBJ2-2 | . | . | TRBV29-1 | TGCAGCGTCCTCCGGTTAATTCCGAACACCGGGGAGCTGTTTTTT | CSVLRLIPNTGELFF
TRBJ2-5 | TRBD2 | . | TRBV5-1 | TGCGCCAGCAGCTTGTTGGGTAGCGGGAGGGGAGAGACCCAGTACTTC | CASSLLGSGRGETQYF
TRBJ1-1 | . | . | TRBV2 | TGTGCCAGCAGTGAGGAGGGCAGGGGAGACACTGAAGCTTTCTTT | CASSEEGRGDTEAFF
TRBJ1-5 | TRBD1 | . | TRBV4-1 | TGCGCCAGCAGCCAAGTAAAAGGGGGCAACGCAAAACGCAATCAGCCCCAGCATTTT | CASSQVKGGNAKRNQPQHF
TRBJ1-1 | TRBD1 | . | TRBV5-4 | TGTGCCAGCAGCCCGACAGGGACGATCACCATGAACACTGAAGCTTTCTTT | CASSPTGTITMNTEAFF
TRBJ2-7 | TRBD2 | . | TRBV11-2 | TGTGCCAGCAGGCAGCTAGCGGGAGGTAACTCCTACGAGCAGTACTTC | CASRQLAGGNSYEQYF
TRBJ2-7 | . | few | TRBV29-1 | TGCAGCGTTGATGAAGGGCCCTACGAGCAGTACTTC | CSVDEGPYEQYF
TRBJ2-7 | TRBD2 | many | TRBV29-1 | TGCAGCGTACGACTAGCCCCCTCCTACGAGCAGTACTTC | CSVRLAPSYEQYF
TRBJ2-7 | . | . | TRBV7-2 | TGTGCCAGCAGTTTCCTCCGCTACTCACCCTACGAGCAGTACTTC | CASSFLRYSPYEQYF
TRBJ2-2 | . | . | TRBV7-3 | TGTGCCGGCAGCTTAAGTCTCACCGGGGAGCTGTTTTTT | CAGSLSLTGELFF
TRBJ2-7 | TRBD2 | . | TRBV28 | TGTGCCACAGGGGGGGGGACTAGCGGGAGAAGGGAGCAGTACTTC | CATGGGTSGRREQYF
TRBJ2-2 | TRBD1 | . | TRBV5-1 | TGCGCCAGCAGCTTCACAGGGGGCCATTCCGGGGAGCTGTTTTTT | CASSFTGGHSGELFF